This T cell receptor beta chain appears in the sequencing data of a study of shared clonotypes between healthy human individuals. General study points: All-four-donor shared clonotypes had higher generation probabilities than non-shared clonotypes did.

All donors were Caucasian adults living in Nashville, Tennessee. A deep-level run was used for the assay. A roughly 220 ng quantity of DNA, roughly 30,000 T cell genomes, went into the sorted-subset replicate PCRs. Sequenced by immunoSEQ multiplex PCR; TCRdb stores in-frame clones only, minus some. The sample carries 2 million or so clones, 95% recorded once. CDR1 SGDLS and CDR2 YYNGEE come from the germline V gene. This CDR3 has 19 amino acids. Trimming took 7 bases from V and 0 from J, leaving 29 bases between them. Worth noting for this clone: What it binds is unknown.

The chain links TRBV9 to TRBJ2-7; D is possibly TRBD1 (6 bases). The sequence was collected from a man in his late teens or twenties in good health. The sample taken for sequencing was naive CD4+ T cells sorted from blood. Regarding subset: CD45RA+ positively selected. The CDR3 region is CASLLHPRGGTRFSYEQYF. CDR3 nucleotide sequence: TGTGCCAGCCTACTACACCCTCGAGGGGGAACCCGCTTCTCCTACGAGCAGTACTTC.